This TCR beta chain was profiled in a study of shared clonotypes between healthy human individuals. Nashville, Tennessee was home to all donors, who were Caucasian adults. Profiled with immunoSEQ multiplex PCR; TCRdb holds only in-frame clones, not every one. The sample contains about 2.3 million clones, around 93% of which appear only once. The sequenced sample consisted of naive CD4+ T cells from PBMCs. The subset was: CD45RA+ positively selected. This TCR came from a young man in good health. Some clones in this sample may be carry-over from other donors' samples.

CDR3 sequence: CASNNDIRNEQFF. Written as DNA, the CDR3 is TGTGCCAGCAATAATGATATACGCAATGAGCAGTTCTTC. The chain carries TRBV28 and TRBJ2-1; no firm D call. The CDR3 spans 13 residues. V was clipped by 7 bases and J by 6 bases, with 13 bases between them. CDR1 is MDHEN, CDR2 SYDVKM, per germline.